The 17 T cell receptor beta chains below come from one sample, sequenced in a study of tumor and adjacent non-tumor tissue in lung cancer. The library came from three nested PCR rounds adapted from ARM-PCR protocols. MiXCR was run by TCRdb on the multiplex PCR reads, yielding one entry per CDR3 protein. Of over 100,000 distinct CDR3 sequences listed, more than 70% are singletons. The template was RNA from unsorted bulk tissue. Sequencing input: lung tumor tissue. These receptors were collected from a woman aged 60-70 years with non-small cell lung cancer.

This clonotype occurred once. The junction departs from germline at one end; a sequencing error may be responsible. The rearrangement links TRBV11-2 to TRBJ1-5, with 8 positions matching TRBD1. The CDR3 totals 14 residues. Germline CDR1 reads SGHAT; CDR2 reads FQNNGV. The CDR3 sequence: CASNRTGTGQLQHF. The CDR3 bases are TGTGCCAGCAACAGGACAGGGACCGGACAGCTCCAGCATTTT.

This sequence joins TRBV4-3 and TRBJ1-2, with D unresolved. Germline assignment: CDR1 LGHNA and CDR2 YSLEER. This CDR3 contains 16 residues. V lost 1 base to trimming and J lost 0 bases, with 12 bases between them. The CDR3 spells CASSQGEGTSNYGYTF. The CDR3 DNA follows: TGCGCCAGCAGCCAAGGAGAGGGCACATCTAACTATGGCTACACCTTC.

Comment on this clonotype: With a much larger clone just one base away, this may be a read error. J is TRBJ2-3 and V is TRBV20-1; D is perhaps TRBD2 (6 bases). The CDR3 spans 13 residues. Germline CDR1 and CDR2: DFQATT and SNEGSKA (reference sequence). V was trimmed by 8 bases and J by 4 bases, leaving 16 bases between them. The chain's CDR3 is CSPTASEADTQYF. CDR3 nucleotide sequence: TGCAGTCCTACAGCTAGCGAGGCAGATACGCAGTATTTT.

The chain recombines TRBV28 with TRBJ2-7, with D perhaps TRBD2 (6 bases). This CDR3 region has 13 residues. The ends were cut back, 7 bases at V and 6 bases at J, with 16 bases in the middle. Germline V gives CDR1 MDHEN, CDR2 SYDVKM. The CDR3 sequence is CASIDGSTSEQYF. CDR3 nucleotides: TGTGCCAGCATAGACGGGAGTACCTCCGAGCAGTACTTC.

Of note for this clonotype: A junction end diverges from the germline sequence, so it may reflect a read error. The rearrangement joins TRBV4-3 to TRBJ2-2; no clear D. The CDR3 sequence is 16 residues long. CDR1 is LGHNA and CDR2 is YSLEER in the germline V gene. This chain's CDR3 is CASIQGPAGNIGELFF. CDR3 bases: TGCGCCAGCATCCAAGGACCAGCAGGAAACATCGGGGAGCTGTTTTTT.

As regards this clonotype: A clone one base away is much larger, so this may be a read error. The chain is built from TRBV29-1 and TRBJ1-5; 7 nucleotides align to TRBD1. CDR1 is SQVTM, CDR2 ANQGSEA, per germline. The CDR3 runs to 14 residues. Trimming at V came to 4 bases and at J to 3 bases, leaving 6 bases not matched to a gene. CDR3 sequence (DNA): TGCAGCGTTGTAGGGGACAGAATCAATCAGCCCCAGCATTTT. Translated: CSVVGDRINQPQHF.

With respect to this clonotype: Lacking the conserved final phenylalanine or tryptophan, this CDR3 likely reflects a read error. The V gene is TRBV11-3, the J gene TRBJ2-2; D is possibly TRBD2 (5 bases). This CDR3 region has 12 residues. V was cut by 9 bases and J by 5 bases, with 10 bases left in between. Germline CDR1 reads SGHNT; CDR2 reads YENEEA. CDR3 protein: CARTRGTGELFL. DNA for the CDR3: TGTGCCAGGACCCGAGGGACCGGGGAGCTGTTTCTT.

This clonotype appeared a few times. The V and J genes are TRBV11-1 and TRBJ2-7; possibly TRBD1 for D (5 bases). This CDR3 is 13 amino acids long. V was trimmed by 4 bases and J by 1 base, leaving 8 bases between them. The germline CDR1 and CDR2 sequences are SGHAT and FQDESV (reference sequence). The CDR3 DNA follows: TGTGCCAGCAGCTCAGGGATTTCCTACGAGCAGTACTTC. Translating it yields CASSSGISYEQYF.

Concerning this clonotype itself: This may be a read error, as it is one base from a much larger clone. The gene calls are TRBV4-1 and TRBJ1-2; 8 bases are shared with TRBD1. The CDR3 extends over 13 amino acids. CDR1 is MGHRA, CDR2 YSYEKL, per germline. The CDR3 protein is CASSLQGAYGYAF. The CDR3 DNA sequence: TGCGCCAGCAGCCTGCAGGGGGCGTATGGCTACGCCTTC.

Only a few counts were recorded for this clonotype. The gene calls are TRBV5-4 and TRBJ2-2; TRBD1 is a possible D gene (6 bases). CDR1 is SGHNT, CDR2 YYREEE, per germline (reference sequence). V lost 0 bases, J lost 5 bases, and 11 bases lay in between. The CDR3 loop spans 15 amino acids. The DNA for the CDR3 is TGTGCCAGCAGCTTGGACAGGGCAGGGACCGGGGAGCTGTTTTTT. This codes for CASSLDRAGTGELFF.

This clonotype was detected ten times or more. The CDR3 DNA sequence: TGTGCCAGCAGCTTAGATTCGAGGCTAGCGGGGGGCCCAATTATCACAGATACGCAGTATTTT. It codes for CASSLDSRLAGGPIITDTQYF. This chain uses TRBV11-3 with TRBJ2-3; 11 bases are a match to TRBD2. There are 21 residues in the CDR3. V shed 0 bases and J 2 bases; nucleotides not matched to a gene: 16. CDR1 is SGHNT, CDR2 YENEEA, per germline.

About this clonotype: Relative to the germline gene, one junction end is altered; a read error may explain this. The J gene is TRBJ2-5, the V gene TRBV14; D is uncertain. The germline CDR1 and CDR2 sequences are SGHDN and FVKESK. The CDR3 loop spans 13 amino acids. CDR3 sequence (DNA): TGTGCTAGCAGCCAATGGCTTCTGGGGACCCAGTACTTC. It translates to CASSQWLLGTQYF.

Remarks on this clonotype: A much larger clone differs by one base, so this may be a read error. The chain links TRBV20-1 to TRBJ1-1; D remains ambiguous. Germline loops: CDR1 DFQATT, CDR2 SNEGSKA (reference sequence). With 4 bases removed from V and 10 bases from J, the gap between germline ends came to 19 bases. This CDR3 is built from 13 residues. The CDR3 bases are TGCAGTGCTAAACCCCCATTTGGCGGTGCAGCTTTCTTT. Protein sequence: CSAKPPFGGAAFF.

A few counts support this clonotype. This may stem from a read error, because a much larger clone lies one nucleotide away. The J gene is TRBJ2-7, the V gene TRBV6-6, with D unresolved. The V gene's germline CDR1 is MNHNY and CDR2 SVGAGI (reference sequence). The CDR3 extends over 13 amino acids. The CDR3 sequence: CASNYEESYEQYF. DNA for the CDR3: TGTGCCAGCAATTACGAGGAGTCCTACGAGCAGTACTTC.

This clonotype was counted once. This chain joins TRBV20-1 and TRBJ2-3; 11 bases line up with TRBD2. Looked up from germline, CDR1 is DFQATT and CDR2 is SNEGSKA (reference sequence). This CDR3 is built from 15 residues. Germline trimming cut 5 bases from V and 4 bases from J; bases unmatched to any gene: 8. CDR3 amino acids: CSAGSDSGRADTQYF. Here the CDR3 DNA reads TGCAGTGCTGGGAGTGATAGCGGGAGGGCAGATACGCAGTATTTT.

This clonotype came up once. A junction end diverges from the germline sequence, so it may reflect a read error. The V call is TRBV11-2, the J call TRBJ1-2; a weak D match, TRBD1 (6 bases). Per germline, CDR1 SGHAT and CDR2 FQNNGV. This CDR3 has 15 residues. The CDR3 DNA reads as TGTGCCTGCAGTTTAGAGGCCGGGGGGCGGTATGGCTACACCTTC. It specifies CACSLEAGGRYGYTF.

This clonotype was observed a single time. A much larger clone lies one base from this, so it may be a read error. The chain joins TRBV6-2 or TRBV6-3 to TRBJ2-2, with D possibly being TRBD2 (6 bases). Germline assignment: CDR1 MNHEY and CDR2 SVGEGT. The CDR3 covers 17 residues. V lost 2 bases, J lost 4 bases, and 17 bases lay in between. CDR3 nucleotide sequence: TGTGCCAGCAGTTACCTACCGGGGACTGTGACCACCGGGGAGCTGTTTTTT. It specifies CASSYLPGTVTTGELFF.